The 7 T cell receptor beta chains presented below share a single source sample, sequenced in a study of CD8+CD57+ T cells in acquired aplastic anemia. Genomic DNA served as template for TCR beta VDJ and CDR3 profiling. TCRdb fed the reads into MiXCR, producing one record per CDR3 protein. This table has about 170,000 distinct CDR3 sequences, around 48% appearing once. All sequencing subjects had displayed CD8+CD57+ cell expansion on flow cytometry. Sequencing input: sorted CD4+, CD8+, or CD8+CD57+ T cells (not recorded which) from PBMCs. The source of these receptors is a human donor with aplastic anemia.

DNA of the CDR3: TGTGCCAGCTCCGAACAGGGGTTTGACAATCAGCCCCAGCATTTT. It codes for CASSEQGFDNQPQHF. The chain recombines TRBV9 with TRBJ1-5; 7 bases are a match to TRBD1. V shed 7 bases and J 3 bases; nucleotides not matched to a gene: 10. The CDR3 runs to 15 residues. Germline CDR1 reads SGDLS; CDR2 reads YYNGEE. Full variable domain (rest looked up from reference TRBV9 and TRBJ1-5): DSGVTQTPKHLITATGQRVTLRCSPRSGDLSVYWYQQSLDQGLQFLIQYYNGEERAKGNILERFSAQQFPDLHSELNLSSLELGDSALYFCASSEQGFDNQPQHFGDGTRLSIL.

This clonotype was picked up many times. The chain recombines TRBV2 with TRBJ2-7; 8 bases map to TRBD2. V was pared by 3 bases and J by 4 bases, with 2 bases of the junction left unmatched. The CDR3 loop spans 13 amino acids. Per the germline V gene, CDR1 is SNHLY and CDR2 is FYNNEI. Here the CDR3 reads CASSDGGRYEQYF. As DNA, the CDR3 is TGTGCCAGCAGTGACGGCGGGAGGTACGAGCAGTACTTC.

The V call is TRBV15, the J call TRBJ2-2; TRBD1 matches at 8 bases. CDR3 length: 15 amino acids. V shed 8 bases, J shed 4 bases, and the junction held 9 bases outside the gene matches. The V gene's germline CDR1 is LNHNV and CDR2 YYDKDF (reference sequence). The CDR3 DNA sequence: TGTGCCACCGCCCGACAGGGGTTTGGCACCGGGGAGCTGTTTTTT. It is translated as CATARQGFGTGELFF.

The rearrangement uses TRBV5-1 and TRBJ1-1, with 8 bases fitting TRBD1. Unmatched junction bases numbered 1, after V lost 3 bases and J lost 3 bases. This CDR3 is 13 amino acids long. The V gene's germline CDR1 is SGHRS and CDR2 YFSETQ. The CDR3 sequence is CASSWGQDTEAFF. CDR3 coding DNA: TGCGCCAGCAGCTGGGGACAGGACACTGAAGCTTTCTTT. The full variable domain, completed using reference TRBV5-1 and TRBJ1-1, is KAGVTQTPRYLIKTRGQQVTLSCSPISGHRSVSWYQQTPGQGLQFLFEYFSETQRNKGNFPGRFSGRQFSNSRSEMNVSTLELGDSALYLCASSWGQDTEAFFGQGTRLTVV.

The chain couples TRBV19 to TRBJ1-5; tentative D call: TRBD1 (6 bases). This CDR3 has 15 amino acids. Per germline, CDR1 LNHDA and CDR2 SQIVND (reference sequence). V was shortened by 6 bases and J by 1 base, with 13 bases between the two germline ends. The CDR3 is CASRVGQFSNQPQHF. In DNA, the CDR3 is TGTGCCAGTAGGGTCGGACAGTTCAGCAATCAGCCCCAGCATTTT.

This clonotype was found a few times. Compared with germline, one end of the junction differs, possibly owing to a read error. The V gene is TRBV9, the J gene TRBJ2-1, with 7 bases matching TRBD2. CDR1 and CDR2 (germline): SGDLS, YYNGEE. The CDR3 spans 16 residues. The chain's CDR3 is CASSALGLEVYNEQLF. The DNA for the CDR3 is TGTGCCAGCAGCGCTCTCGGACTAGAAGTCTACAATGAGCAGCTCTTC.

In its sample, this clonotype was seen once. The chain joins TRBV4-1 to TRBJ2-7, with a tentative D call TRBD1 (6 bases). The V end was cut by 4 bases, the J end by 5 bases, with 12 bases between. CDR3 length: 13 amino acids. Per the germline V gene, CDR1 is MGHRA and CDR2 is YSYEKL. The CDR3 nucleotides are TGCGCCAGCAGCCTCAAGGCAGGGGACGAGCAGTACTTC. Translating it yields CASSLKAGDEQYF.